This entry concerns a single T cell receptor beta chain. Its target is unknown. The data belong to a study of T cell clonotyping in hematopoietic cell transplantation. Overall study findings and caveats: Higher Inverse Simpson Index values in graft donor and pretransplant recipient predicted broader posttransplant TCR diversity. CD4 and CD8 repertoire contributions could not be separated without sorting. Few recipient clonotypes overlapped donors; over 95% were de novo at given depth. After transplant, recipient diversity fell while pathologically expanded clonotypes grew through day 180.

The CDR3 sequence is 14 residues long. The V end was cut by 0 bases, the J end by 0 bases, with 6 bases between. The germline CDR1 and CDR2 sequences are GTSNPN and SVGIG (reference sequence). The protocol was immunoSEQ multiplex PCR, while the TCRdb copy is restricted to in-frame clones and leaves out a portion. Of approximately 6,200 clones detected, approximately 80% appear once; the ten largest clones hold roughly a third. The receptor was isolated from a female patient aged 30 to 40 who had an allogeneic stem cell transplant, so the T cells may come from the graft donor. Some clones in this sample may be carry-over from other donors' samples. This material consisted of PBMCs, taken 100 days after allogeneic stem cell transplant. The rearrangement uses TRBV30 and TRBJ1-5; D not certain. CDR3 protein: CAWSVGYSNQPQHF. The DNA for the CDR3 is TGTGCCTGGAGTGTGGGGTATAGCAATCAGCCCCAGCATTTT.